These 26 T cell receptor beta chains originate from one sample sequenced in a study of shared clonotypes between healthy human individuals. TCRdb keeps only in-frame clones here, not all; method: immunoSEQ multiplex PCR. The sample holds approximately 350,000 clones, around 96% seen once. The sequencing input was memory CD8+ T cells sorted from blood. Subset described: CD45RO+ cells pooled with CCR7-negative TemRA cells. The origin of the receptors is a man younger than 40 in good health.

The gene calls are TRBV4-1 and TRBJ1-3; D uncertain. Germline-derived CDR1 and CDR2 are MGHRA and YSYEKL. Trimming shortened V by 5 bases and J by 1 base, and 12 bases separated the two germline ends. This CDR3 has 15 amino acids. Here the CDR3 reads CASSDRATSGNTIYF. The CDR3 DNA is TGCGCCAGCAGCGATCGAGCTACTTCTGGAAACACCATATATTTT.

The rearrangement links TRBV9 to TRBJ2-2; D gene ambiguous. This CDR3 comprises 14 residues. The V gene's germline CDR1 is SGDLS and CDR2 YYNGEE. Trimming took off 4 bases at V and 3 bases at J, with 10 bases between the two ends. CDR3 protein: CASSTQRYTGELFF. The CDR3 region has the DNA TGTGCCAGCAGCACTCAGCGTTACACCGGGGAGCTGTTTTTT.

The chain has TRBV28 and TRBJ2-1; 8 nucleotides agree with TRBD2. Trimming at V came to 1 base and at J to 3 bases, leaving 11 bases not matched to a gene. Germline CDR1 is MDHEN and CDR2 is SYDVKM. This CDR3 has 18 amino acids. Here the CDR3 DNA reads TGTGCCAGCAGTTTATTGGACCGGGGACTAGGTTACTACAATGAGCAGTTCTTC. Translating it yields CASSLLDRGLGYYNEQFF. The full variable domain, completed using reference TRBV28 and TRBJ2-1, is DVKVTQSSRYLVKRTGEKVFLECVQDMDHENMFWYRQDPGLGLRLIYFSYDVKMKEKGDIPEGYSVSREKKERFSLILESASTNQTSMYLCASSLLDRGLGYYNEQFFGPGTRLTVL.

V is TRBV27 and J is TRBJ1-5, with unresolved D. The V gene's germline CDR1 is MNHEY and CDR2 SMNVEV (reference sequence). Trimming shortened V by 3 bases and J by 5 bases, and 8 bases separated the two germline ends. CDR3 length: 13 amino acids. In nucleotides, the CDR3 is TGTGCCAGCAGTTTTCGAATAGATCAGCCCCAGCATTTT. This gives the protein CASSFRIDQPQHF.

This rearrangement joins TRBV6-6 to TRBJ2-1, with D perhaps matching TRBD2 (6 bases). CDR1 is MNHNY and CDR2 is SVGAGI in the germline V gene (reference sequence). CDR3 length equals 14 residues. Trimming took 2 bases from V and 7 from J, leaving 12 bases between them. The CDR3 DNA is TGTGCCAGCAGTTACAGGGGACTGATGAATGAGCAGTTCTTC. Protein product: CASSYRGLMNEQFF.

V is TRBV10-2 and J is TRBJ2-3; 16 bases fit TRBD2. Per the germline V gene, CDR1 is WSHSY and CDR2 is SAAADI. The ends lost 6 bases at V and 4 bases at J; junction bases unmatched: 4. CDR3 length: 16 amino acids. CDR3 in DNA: TGCGCCAGCAGGGGACTAGCGGGAGGGCCCTCAGATACGCAGTATTTT. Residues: CASRGLAGGPSDTQYF.

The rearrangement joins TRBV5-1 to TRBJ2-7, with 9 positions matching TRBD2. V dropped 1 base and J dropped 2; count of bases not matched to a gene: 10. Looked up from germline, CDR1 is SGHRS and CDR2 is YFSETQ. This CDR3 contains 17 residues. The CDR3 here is CASSLRPSGDYTYEQYF. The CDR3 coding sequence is TGCGCCAGCAGCTTGCGACCTAGCGGGGACTATACCTACGAGCAGTACTTC.

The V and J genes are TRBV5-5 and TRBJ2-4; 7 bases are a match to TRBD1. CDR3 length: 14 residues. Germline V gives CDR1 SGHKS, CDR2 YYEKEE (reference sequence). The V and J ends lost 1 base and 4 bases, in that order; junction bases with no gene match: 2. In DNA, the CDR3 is TGTGCCAGCAGCTTGAGGGGGCCGAAAAACATTCAGTACTTC. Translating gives CASSLRGPKNIQYF.

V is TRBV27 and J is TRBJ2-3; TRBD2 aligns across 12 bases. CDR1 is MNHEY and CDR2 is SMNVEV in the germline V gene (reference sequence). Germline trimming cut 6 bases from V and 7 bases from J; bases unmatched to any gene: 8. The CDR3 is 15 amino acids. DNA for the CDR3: TGTGCCAGCAGCGCGGGACTAGCGGGCCCGTATACGCAGTATTTT. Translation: CASSAGLAGPYTQYF.

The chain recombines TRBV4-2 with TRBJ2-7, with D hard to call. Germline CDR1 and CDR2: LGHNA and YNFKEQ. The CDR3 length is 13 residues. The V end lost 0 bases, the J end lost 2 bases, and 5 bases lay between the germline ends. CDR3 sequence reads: CASSQDQTYEQYF. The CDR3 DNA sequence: TGTGCCAGCAGCCAAGATCAAACCTACGAGCAGTACTTC.

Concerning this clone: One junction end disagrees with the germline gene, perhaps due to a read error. Written as DNA, the CDR3 is TGTGCCAGCGGCTTACTCGCCCAGGGCCCAAACTATGGCTACACCTTC. It encodes CASGLLAQGPNYGYTF. This sequence joins TRBV7-9 and TRBJ1-2, with D perhaps TRBD1 (5 bases). The germline V gene encodes CDR1 SEHNR and CDR2 FQNEAQ (reference sequence). The CDR3 is 16 amino acids.

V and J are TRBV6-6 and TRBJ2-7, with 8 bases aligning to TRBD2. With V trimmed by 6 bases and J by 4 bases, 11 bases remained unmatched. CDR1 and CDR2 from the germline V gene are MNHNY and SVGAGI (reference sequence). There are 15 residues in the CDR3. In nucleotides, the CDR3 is TGTGCCAGCAGCGCCCTGCGGGGGGCGCTTTACGAGCAGTACTTC. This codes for CASSALRGALYEQYF.

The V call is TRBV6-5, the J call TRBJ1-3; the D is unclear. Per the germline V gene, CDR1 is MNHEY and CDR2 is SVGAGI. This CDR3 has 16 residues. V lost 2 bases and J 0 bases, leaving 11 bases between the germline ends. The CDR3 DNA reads TGTGCCAGCAGTTACACGCATCCAGTCTCTGGAAACACCATATATTTT. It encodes CASSYTHPVSGNTIYF.

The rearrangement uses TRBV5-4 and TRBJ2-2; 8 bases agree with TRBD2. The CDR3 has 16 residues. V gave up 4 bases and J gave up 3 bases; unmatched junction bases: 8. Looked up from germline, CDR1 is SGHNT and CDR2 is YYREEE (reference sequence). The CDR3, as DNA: TGTGCCAGCAGCCCGGTACTAGCGGTAGACACCGGGGAGCTGTTTTTT. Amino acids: CASSPVLAVDTGELFF.

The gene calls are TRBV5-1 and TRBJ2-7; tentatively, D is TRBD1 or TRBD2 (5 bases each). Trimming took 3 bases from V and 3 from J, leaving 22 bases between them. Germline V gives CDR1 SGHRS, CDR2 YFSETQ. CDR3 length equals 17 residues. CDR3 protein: CASSSLTTGTGFYEQYF. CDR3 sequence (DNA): TGCGCCAGCAGCTCGCTGACAACCGGGACGGGCTTCTACGAGCAGTACTTC. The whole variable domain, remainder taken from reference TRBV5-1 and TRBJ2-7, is KAGVTQTPRYLIKTRGQQVTLSCSPISGHRSVSWYQQTPGQGLQFLFEYFSETQRNKGNFPGRFSGRQFSNSRSEMNVSTLELGDSALYLCASSSLTTGTGFYEQYFGPGTRLTVT.

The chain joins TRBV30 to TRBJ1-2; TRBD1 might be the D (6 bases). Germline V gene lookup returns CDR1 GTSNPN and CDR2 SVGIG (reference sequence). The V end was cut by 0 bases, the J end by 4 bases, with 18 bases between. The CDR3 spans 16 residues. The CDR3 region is CAWSVFSSAGAYGYTF. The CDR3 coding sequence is TGTGCCTGGAGTGTTTTCAGTTCGGCAGGGGCCTATGGCTACACCTTC.

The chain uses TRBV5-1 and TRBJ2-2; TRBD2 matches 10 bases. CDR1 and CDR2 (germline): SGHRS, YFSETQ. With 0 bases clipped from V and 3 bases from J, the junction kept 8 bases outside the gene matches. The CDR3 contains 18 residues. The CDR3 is CASSLGGGTSVYTGELFF. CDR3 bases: TGCGCCAGCAGCTTGGGCGGGGGGACTAGCGTTTACACCGGGGAGCTGTTTTTT. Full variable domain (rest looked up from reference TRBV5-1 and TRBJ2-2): KAGVTQTPRYLIKTRGQQVTLSCSPISGHRSVSWYQQTPGQGLQFLFEYFSETQRNKGNFPGRFSGRQFSNSRSEMNVSTLELGDSALYLCASSLGGGTSVYTGELFFGEGSRLTVL.

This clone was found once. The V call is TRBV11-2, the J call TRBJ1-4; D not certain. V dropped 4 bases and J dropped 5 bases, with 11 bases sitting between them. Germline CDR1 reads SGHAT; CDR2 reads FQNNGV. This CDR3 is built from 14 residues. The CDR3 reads CASSSRRANEKLFF. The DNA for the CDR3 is TGTGCCAGCAGCTCACGCCGGGCGAATGAAAAACTGTTTTTT.

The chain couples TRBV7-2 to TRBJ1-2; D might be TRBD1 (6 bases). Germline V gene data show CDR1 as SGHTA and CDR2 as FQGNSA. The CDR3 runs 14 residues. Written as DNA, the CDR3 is TGTGCAAGCCGGGCAGGGGAGGAGCTCTATGGCTACACCTTC. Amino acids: CASRAGEELYGYTF.

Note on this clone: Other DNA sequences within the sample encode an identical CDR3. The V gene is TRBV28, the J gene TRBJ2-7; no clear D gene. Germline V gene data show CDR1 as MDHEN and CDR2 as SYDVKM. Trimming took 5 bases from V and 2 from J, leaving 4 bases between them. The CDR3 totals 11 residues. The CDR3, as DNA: TGTGCCAGCAGTCGGACCTACGAGCAGTACTTC. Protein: CASSRTYEQYF.

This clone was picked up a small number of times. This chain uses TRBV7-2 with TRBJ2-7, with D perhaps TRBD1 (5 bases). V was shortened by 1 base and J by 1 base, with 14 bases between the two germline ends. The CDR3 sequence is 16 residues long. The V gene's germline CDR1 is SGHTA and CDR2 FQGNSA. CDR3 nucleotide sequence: TGTGCCAGCAGCTTAGTTCCGCAGAAGGGGTCCTACGAGCAGTACTTC. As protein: CASSLVPQKGSYEQYF.

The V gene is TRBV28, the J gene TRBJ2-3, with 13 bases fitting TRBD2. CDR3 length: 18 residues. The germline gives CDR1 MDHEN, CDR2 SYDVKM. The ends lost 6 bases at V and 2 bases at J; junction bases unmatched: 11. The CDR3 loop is CASSPPLGLAGITDTQYF. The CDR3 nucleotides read TGTGCCAGCAGCCCCCCTCTGGGACTAGCGGGAATCACAGATACGCAGTATTTT.

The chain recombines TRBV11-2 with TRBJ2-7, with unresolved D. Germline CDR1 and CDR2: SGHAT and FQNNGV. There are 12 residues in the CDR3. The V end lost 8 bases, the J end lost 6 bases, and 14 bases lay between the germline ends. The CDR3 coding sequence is TGTGCCAGCTGCTCGGGTACGAGCGAGCAGTACTTC. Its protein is CASCSGTSEQYF.

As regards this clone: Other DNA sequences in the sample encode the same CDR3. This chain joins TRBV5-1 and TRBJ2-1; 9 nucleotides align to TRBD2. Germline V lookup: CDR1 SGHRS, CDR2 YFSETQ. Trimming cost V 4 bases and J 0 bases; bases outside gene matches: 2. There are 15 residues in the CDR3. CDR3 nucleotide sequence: TGCGCCAGCAGCCTGACTAGCGGCTCCTACAATGAGCAGTTCTTC. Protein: CASSLTSGSYNEQFF.

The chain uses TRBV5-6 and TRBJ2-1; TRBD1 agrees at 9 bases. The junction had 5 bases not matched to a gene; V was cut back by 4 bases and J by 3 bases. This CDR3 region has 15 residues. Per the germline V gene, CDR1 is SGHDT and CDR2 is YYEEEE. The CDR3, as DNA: TGTGCCAGCAGCATACGACAGGGGGGCTACAATGAGCAGTTCTTC. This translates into CASSIRQGGYNEQFF.

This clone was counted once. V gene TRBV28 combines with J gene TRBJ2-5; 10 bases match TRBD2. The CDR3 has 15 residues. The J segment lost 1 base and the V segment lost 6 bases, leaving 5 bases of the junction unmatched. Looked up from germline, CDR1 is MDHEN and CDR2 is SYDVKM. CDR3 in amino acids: CASSLSGGSQETQYF. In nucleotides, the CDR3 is TGTGCCAGCAGCCTTAGCGGGGGGTCCCAAGAGACCCAGTACTTC.